This record covers a single TCR beta chain. Antigen: not known. This CDR3 contains 11 residues. Germline-derived CDR1 and CDR2 are SQVTM and ANQGSEA. Germline trimming cut 7 bases from V and 8 bases from J; bases unmatched to any gene: 6. The data were taken from a study of graft-versus-host responses after intestinal transplantation. TCRdb keeps only in-frame clones here, not all; method: immunoSEQ multiplex PCR. This table has about 89,000 clones, 85% to 95% appearing once. The J gene is TRBJ1-2, the V gene TRBV29-1, with 8 nucleotides matching TRBD1. The receptor was isolated from a human donor who received an intestinal transplant. The sequencing used unstimulated CD8+ T cells sorted from spleen or lymph node cells, collected before intestinal transplant. CDR3 sequence reads: CSAAGGEGYTF. CDR3 in DNA: TGCAGCGCCGCAGGGGGCGAGGGCTACACCTTC.